This TCR beta chain appears in the sequencing data of a study of blood T cell repertoires in COVID-19. Study-level background: Italy, Spain and the United States were the sources of the convalescent and acute COVID-19 samples.

Clones were read by immunoSEQ multiplex PCR, and TCRdb kept only the in-frame ones, dropping some. The table includes 48,000 or so clones, 85% detected once. The CDR3 contains 15 residues. Germline V gene lookup returns CDR1 SNHLY and CDR2 FYNNEI. With 7 bases clipped from V and 2 bases from J, the junction kept 5 bases outside the gene matches. This sequence originates from a woman aged 55-75 years with acute or convalescent COVID-19. Sequencing used peripheral blood. The gene calls are TRBV2 and TRBJ2-3; TRBD2 matches 11 bases. The CDR3 DNA follows: TGTGCCAGCACCCTTAGCGGGAGGGCCACAGATACGCAGTATTTT. Translating gives CASTLSGRATDTQYF.